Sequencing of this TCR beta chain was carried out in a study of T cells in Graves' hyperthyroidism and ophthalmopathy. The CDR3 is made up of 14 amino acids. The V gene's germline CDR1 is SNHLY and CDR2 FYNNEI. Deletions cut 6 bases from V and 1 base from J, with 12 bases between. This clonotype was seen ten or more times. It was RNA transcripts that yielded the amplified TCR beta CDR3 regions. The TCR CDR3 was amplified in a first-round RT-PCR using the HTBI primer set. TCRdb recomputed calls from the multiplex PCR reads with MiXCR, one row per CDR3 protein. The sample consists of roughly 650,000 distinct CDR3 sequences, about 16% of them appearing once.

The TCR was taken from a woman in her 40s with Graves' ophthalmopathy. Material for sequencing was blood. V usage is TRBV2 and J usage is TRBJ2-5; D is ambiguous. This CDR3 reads CASRRITLQETQYF. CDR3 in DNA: TGTGCCAGCAGGCGAATCACACTCCAAGAGACCCAGTACTTC.